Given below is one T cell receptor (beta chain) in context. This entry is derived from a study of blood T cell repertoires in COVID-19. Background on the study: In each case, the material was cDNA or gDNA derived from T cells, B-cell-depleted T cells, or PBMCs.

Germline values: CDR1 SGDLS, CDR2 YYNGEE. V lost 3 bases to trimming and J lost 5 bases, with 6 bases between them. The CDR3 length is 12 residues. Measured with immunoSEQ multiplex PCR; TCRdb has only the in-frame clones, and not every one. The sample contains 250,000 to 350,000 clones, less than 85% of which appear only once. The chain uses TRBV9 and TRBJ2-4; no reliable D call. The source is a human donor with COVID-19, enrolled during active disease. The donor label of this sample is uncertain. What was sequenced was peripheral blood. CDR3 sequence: CASSGSENIQYF. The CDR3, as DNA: TGTGCCAGCAGCGGTTCCGAAAACATTCAGTACTTC.